A single sample is the source of the 13 T cell receptor beta chains below, sequenced in a study of response to subunit inactivated influenza vaccine. Each CDR3 protein gets one entry after TCRdb re-called the RT-PCR reads with MiXCR. This sample has a few hundred thousand distinct CDR3 sequences, with 14% found just once. The source was PBMCs from blood, collected 11 to 12 days after vaccination. These TCRs come from a man aged 50-60 years who received an inactivated influenza vaccine.

This chain connects TRBV6-6 to TRBJ2-7; 10 nucleotides match TRBD2. The V segment lost 6 bases and the J segment 3 bases; nucleotides outside the gene matches: 2. Looked up from germline, CDR1 is MNHNY and CDR2 is SVGAGI (reference sequence). There are 13 residues in the CDR3. CDR3 region: CASRGTSVYEQYF. DNA for the CDR3: TGTGCCAGCAGAGGGACTAGCGTCTACGAGCAGTACTTC.

Comments on this clonotype: At one of its ends the junction is not consistent with the germline gene, which may arise from a read error. The genes are TRBV15 and TRBJ2-7; TRBD1 aligns across 9 bases. The CDR3 covers 14 residues. CDR1 and CDR2 from the germline V gene are LNHNV and YYDKDF (reference sequence). The CDR3 loop is CTTSRTGVTNEQYF. The CDR3 DNA follows: TGTACCACCAGCAGGACAGGGGTCACTAACGAGCAGTACTTC.

This clonotype was recorded many times. This chain uses TRBV30 with TRBJ2-1, with TRBD1 matching over 8 bases. CDR1 and CDR2 (germline): GTSNPN, SVGIG (reference sequence). This CDR3 contains 15 residues. V shed 3 bases, J shed 4 bases, and the junction held 8 bases outside the gene matches. The CDR3 reads CAWRATGDGYNEQFF. CDR3 sequence (DNA): TGTGCCTGGAGGGCGACAGGGGACGGATACAATGAGCAGTTCTTC.

The chain recombines TRBV3-1 with TRBJ2-3; 9 positions match TRBD2. Germline trimming cut 0 bases from V and 2 bases from J; bases unmatched to any gene: 9. CDR1 and CDR2 from the germline V gene are LGHDT and YNNKEL (reference sequence). This CDR3 has 18 amino acids. CDR3 nucleotides: TGTGCCAGCAGCCAAGAGTGGGGTAGCGGGAGTAACACAGATACGCAGTATTTT. Protein: CASSQEWGSGSNTDTQYF.

The chain carries TRBV20-1 and TRBJ2-7; the D gene is possibly TRBD2 (6 bases). The germline V gene has CDR1 DFQATT and CDR2 SNEGSKA (reference sequence). V was pared by 3 bases and J by 4 bases, with 10 bases between. CDR3 size: 12 residues. This CDR3 reads CSASWRVYEQYF. The CDR3 DNA reads as TGCAGTGCTAGTTGGAGGGTTTACGAGCAGTACTTC.

This chain joins TRBV15 and TRBJ2-1; possibly TRBD2 for D (5 bases). There are 15 residues in the CDR3. Trimming took 5 bases from V and 6 from J, leaving 17 bases between them. In germline, CDR1 is LNHNV, CDR2 YYDKDF (reference sequence). The CDR3 nucleotides read TGTGCCACCAGCCCCTCCAGAGCGGTCCGCAATGAGCAGTTCTTC. Translating gives CATSPSRAVRNEQFF. Supplemented by reference TRBV15 and TRBJ2-1, the full variable domain reads DAMVIQNPRYQVTQFGKPVTLSCSQTLNHNVMYWYQQKSSQAPKLLFHYYDKDFNNEADTPDNFQSRRPNTSFCFLDIRSPGLGDTAMYLCATSPSRAVRNEQFFGPGTRLTVL.

This clonotype was seen at least ten times. The V gene is TRBV7-2, the J gene TRBJ2-7; a weak D match, TRBD2 (7 bases). This CDR3 has 15 residues. Germline V gene sequence: CDR1 SGHTA, CDR2 FQGNSA. The V and J ends lost 5 bases and 2 bases respectively, with 16 bases between them. The CDR3 nucleotides read TGTGCCAGCAGCCGCGGAGGGGGGGTAGCCTACGAGCAGTACTTC. Protein product: CASSRGGGVAYEQYF.

This chain uses TRBV9 with TRBJ2-1; D not certain. Trimming stripped 0 bases from V and 0 bases from J, with 7 bases between. The CDR3 sequence is 15 residues long. The germline V gene encodes CDR1 SGDLS and CDR2 YYNGEE. CDR3 DNA: TGTGCCAGCAGCGTAGGAACGAGCTCCTACAATGAGCAGTTCTTC. Its protein product is CASSVGTSSYNEQFF. Together with reference TRBV9 and TRBJ2-1, the CDR3 gives the full variable domain: DSGVTQTPKHLITATGQRVTLRCSPRSGDLSVYWYQQSLDQGLQFLIQYYNGEERAKGNILERFSAQQFPDLHSELNLSSLELGDSALYFCASSVGTSSYNEQFFGPGTRLTVL.

This clonotype occurred a few times. The chain combines TRBV15 with TRBJ1-2, with D perhaps TRBD1 (5 bases). The V gene's germline CDR1 is LNHNV and CDR2 YYDKDF (reference sequence). CDR3 size: 14 residues. V was cut by 3 bases and J by 2 bases, with 10 bases left in between. The CDR3 DNA reads as TGTGCCACCAGCAGGGACGAGGGGAACTATGGCTACACCTTC. This encodes CATSRDEGNYGYTF.

The CDR3 reads CASSYSRSGTGELFF. DNA for the CDR3: TGTGCCAGCAGTTACTCGCGTAGTGGGACCGGGGAGCTGTTTTTT. The V and J genes are TRBV6-2 or TRBV6-3 and TRBJ2-2; D is unresolved. V lost 0 bases, J lost 5 bases, and 10 bases lay in between. The germline V gene encodes CDR1 MNHEY and CDR2 SVGEGT. The CDR3 totals 15 residues.

Turning to this clonotype: One junction end disagrees with the germline gene, perhaps due to a read error. The CDR3 sequence: CSANGASGGDTLYF. CDR3 DNA: TGCAGTGCTAATGGGGCGTCCGGAGGGGATACGCTGTATTTT. The chain is built from TRBV20-1 and TRBJ2-3, with D tentatively TRBD2 (6 bases). The CDR3 length is 14 residues. Germline V gene data show CDR1 as DFQATT and CDR2 as SNEGSKA (reference sequence).

This clonotype was counted ten times or more. The V and J genes are TRBV19 and TRBJ2-7; 9 nucleotides agree with TRBD2. The CDR3 contains 15 residues. CDR1 LNHDA and CDR2 SQIVND come from the germline V gene (reference sequence). After removal of 3 bases from V and 0 bases from J, the junction contained 3 bases not matched to a gene. The DNA of the CDR3 is TGTGCCAGTAGTATTGGAGCGGGAGGCTCCTACGAGCAGTACTTC. Encoded protein: CASSIGAGGSYEQYF.

This clonotype was observed many times. The V and J genes are TRBV20-1 and TRBJ1-2; possibly TRBD1 for D (5 bases). CDR1 and CDR2 from the germline V gene are DFQATT and SNEGSKA (reference sequence). The CDR3 is 14 amino acids. V shed 1 base and J shed 7 bases, with 16 bases lying between them. The CDR3 DNA follows: TGCAGTGCTAGAGCTCCGGGGCAGGGCGGTGGCTACACCTTC. It translates to CSARAPGQGGGYTF.